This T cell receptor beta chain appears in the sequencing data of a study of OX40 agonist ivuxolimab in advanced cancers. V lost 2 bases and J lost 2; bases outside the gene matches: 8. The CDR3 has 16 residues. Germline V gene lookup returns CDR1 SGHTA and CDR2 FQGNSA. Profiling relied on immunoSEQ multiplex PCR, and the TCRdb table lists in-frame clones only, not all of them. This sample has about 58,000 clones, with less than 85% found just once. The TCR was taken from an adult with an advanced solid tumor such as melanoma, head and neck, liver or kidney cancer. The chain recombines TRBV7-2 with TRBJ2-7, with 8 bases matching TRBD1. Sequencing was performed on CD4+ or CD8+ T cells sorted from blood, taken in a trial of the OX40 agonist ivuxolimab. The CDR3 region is CASSLMGDRSPYEQYF. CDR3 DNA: TGTGCCAGCAGCTTAATGGGGGACAGGTCTCCCTACGAGCAGTACTTC.